This TCR beta chain was recorded in a study of graft-versus-host responses after intestinal transplantation. Regarding this clone: Its matching antigen is unknown.

The assay was immunoSEQ multiplex PCR, and TCRdb's table has in-frame clones only and misses some. The sample includes some 120,000 clones, around 94% of them seen just once. Whole-study results and caveats: Some patients had graft-donor T cell macrochimerism, and their allografts showed high graft-versus-host to host-versus-graft clonal ratios.

CDR3 length equals 13 residues. Germline trimming cut 3 bases from V and 5 bases from J; bases unmatched to any gene: 1. CDR1 is LNHDA and CDR2 is SQIVND in the germline V gene (reference sequence). This TCR derives from a human donor who was the organ donor for an intestinal transplant. This chain uses TRBV19 with TRBJ2-5, with TRBD1 matching over 9 bases. Sequenced here: unstimulated CD8+ T cells sorted from spleen or lymph node cells, sampled before transplant. CDR3 sequence: CASSMTGGETQYF. In DNA, the CDR3 is TGTGCCAGTAGTATGACAGGGGGGGAGACCCAGTACTTC. The full variable domain, in which reference TRBV19 and TRBJ2-5 provide the parts outside the CDR3, is DGGITQSPKYLFRKEGQNVTLSCEQNLNHDAMYWYRQDPGQGLRLIYYSQIVNDFQKGDIAEGYSVSREKKESFPLTVTSAQKNPTAFYLCASSMTGGETQYFGPGTRLLVL.